Below, 30 T cell receptor beta chains from the same sample are listed, as sequenced in a study of CD8 T cells in Susac syndrome. Reverse transcription of roughly 0.45 to 1 ug RNA used random hexamers. One entry per CDR3 protein results from TCRdb running MiXCR on the immunoSEQ multiplex PCR reads. Seen here are 130,000 or so distinct CDR3 sequences, roughly 80% observed once, and the top ten hold 0.5% to 0.65%. What was sequenced was CD8+ T cells from PBMCs. Source of these receptors: a human donor with multiple sclerosis.

The chain recombines TRBV7-2 with TRBJ2-7; 8 positions match TRBD1. V lost 5 bases and J lost 0; bases outside the gene matches: 9. This CDR3 has 16 amino acids. Germline CDR1 is SGHTA and CDR2 is FQGNSA. For the CDR3, the DNA is TGTGCCAGCAGCCAAGTCTTTACAGGGGGCTCCTACGAGCAGTACTTC. The encoded protein is CASSQVFTGGSYEQYF.

The rearrangement links TRBV4-1 to TRBJ2-3, with D possibly TRBD2 on 5 matching bases. The CDR3 loop spans 14 amino acids. V was cut by 2 bases and J by 2 bases, with 8 bases left in between. Germline CDR1 is MGHRA and CDR2 is YSYEKL. CDR3 protein: CASSQLANTDTQYF. The CDR3 DNA sequence: TGCGCCAGCAGCCAACTAGCTAACACAGATACGCAGTATTTT.

The genes are TRBV21-1 and TRBJ2-3; the DNA was not used to check the table's D call, TRBD2. TRBV21-1 is labeled a pseudogene. This CDR3 contains 14 residues. This CDR3 is CASRGLVDTDTQYF. CDR3 DNA: TGTGCCAGCCGCGGACTAGTCGACACAGATACGCAGTATTTT.

This clonotype occurred a few times. This CDR3 reads CAWSAPVGQLFDQPQHF. CDR3 sequence (DNA): TGTGCCTGGAGTGCCCCCGTCGGACAGCTTTTTGATCAGCCCCAGCATTTT. The chain carries TRBV30 and TRBJ1-5; tentatively, D is TRBD1 (6 bases). From germline, CDR1 is GTSNPN and CDR2 SVGIG (reference sequence). CDR3 size: 17 residues. V lost 1 base, J lost 5 bases, and 21 bases lay in between. The full variable domain, rest sourced from reference TRBV30 and TRBJ1-5, is SQTIHQWPATLVQPVGSPLSLECTVEGTSNPNLYWYRQAAGRGLQLLFYSVGIGQISSEVPQNLSASRPQDRQFILSSKKLLLSDSGFYLCAWSAPVGQLFDQPQHFGDGTRLSIL.

There are a few counts of this clonotype. The V gene is TRBV5-1, the J gene TRBJ2-1; 9 nucleotides agree with TRBD1. The germline V gene has CDR1 SGHRS and CDR2 YFSETQ. The CDR3 has 15 amino acids. V was clipped by 2 bases and J by 4 bases; unmatched bases: 4. CDR3: CASSLRQGEYNEQFF. The CDR3 nucleotides are TGCGCCAGCAGCTTAAGACAGGGGGAGTACAATGAGCAGTTCTTC.

V usage is TRBV15 and J usage is TRBJ1-5; 10 nucleotides match TRBD1. The CDR3 has 17 residues. V was pared by 0 bases and J by 6 bases, with 8 bases of the junction left unmatched. Germline assignment: CDR1 LNHNV and CDR2 YYDKDF (reference sequence). In nucleotides, the CDR3 is TGTGCCACCAGCAGAGAAGCCGGGACAGGGGTATTTCAGCCCCAGCATTTT. This encodes CATSREAGTGVFQPQHF. Full variable domain (rest looked up from reference TRBV15 and TRBJ1-5): DAMVIQNPRYQVTQFGKPVTLSCSQTLNHNVMYWYQQKSSQAPKLLFHYYDKDFNNEADTPDNFQSRRPNTSFCFLDIRSPGLGDTAMYLCATSREAGTGVFQPQHFGDGTRLSIL.

The chain is built from TRBV5-6 and TRBJ1-1; 7 bases align to TRBD1. Germline V gene sequence: CDR1 SGHDT, CDR2 YYEEEE. CDR3 length: 14 residues. Unmatched junction bases numbered 9, after V lost 7 bases and J lost 3 bases. The CDR3 protein is CASVGQAGDTEAFF. The CDR3 DNA follows: TGTGCCAGCGTAGGACAGGCGGGAGACACTGAAGCTTTCTTT.

This chain connects TRBV30 to TRBJ1-6; no firm D call. Germline V lookup: CDR1 GTSNPN, CDR2 SVGIG (reference sequence). Trimming took off 0 bases at V and 7 bases at J, with 10 bases between the two ends. This CDR3 has 14 residues. CDR3 loop: CAWSVRHGNSPLHF. The CDR3, as DNA: TGTGCCTGGAGTGTACGACACGGGAATTCACCCCTCCACTTT. The entire variable domain, with the rest obtained from reference TRBV30 and TRBJ1-6, is as follows: SQTIHQWPATLVQPVGSPLSLECTVEGTSNPNLYWYRQAAGRGLQLLFYSVGIGQISSEVPQNLSASRPQDRQFILSSKKLLLSDSGFYLCAWSVRHGNSPLHFGNGTRLTVT.

This chain joins TRBV30 and TRBJ1-5, with TRBD1 as a possible D gene (5 bases). The CDR3 covers 13 residues. From germline, CDR1 is GTSNPN and CDR2 SVGIG (reference sequence). V was cut by 5 bases and J by 7 bases, with 15 bases left in between. The DNA for the CDR3 is TGTGCCTGGGGGACGGACGTTCGGCAGCCCCAGCATTTT. Its protein is CAWGTDVRQPQHF.

The rearrangement links TRBV9 to TRBJ1-2, with D possibly being TRBD1 (5 bases). This CDR3 contains 16 residues. Trimming cost V 2 bases and J 2 bases, with 16 bases left between them. Germline V gene data show CDR1 as SGDLS and CDR2 as YYNGEE. The CDR3 sequence is CASSVYDGARNYGYTF. The CDR3 DNA reads as TGTGCCAGCAGCGTGTACGACGGGGCGCGGAACTATGGCTACACCTTC. The entire variable domain, with the rest obtained from reference TRBV9 and TRBJ1-2, is as follows: DSGVTQTPKHLITATGQRVTLRCSPRSGDLSVYWYQQSLDQGLQFLIQYYNGEERAKGNILERFSAQQFPDLHSELNLSSLELGDSALYFCASSVYDGARNYGYTFGSGTRLTVV.

The V call is TRBV29-1, the J call TRBJ2-7, with 7 bases identical to TRBD2. Germline V gene data show CDR1 as SQVTM and CDR2 as ANQGSEA. This CDR3 region has 12 residues. The V and J ends lost 4 bases and 6 bases, in that order; junction bases with no gene match: 6. Here the CDR3 reads CSVVGGLGEQYF. CDR3 nucleotides: TGCAGCGTTGTGGGGGGGTTAGGCGAGCAGTACTTC.

The rearrangement links TRBV3-1 to TRBJ2-1, with no clear D. This CDR3 has 13 amino acids. V lost 1 base and J lost 6, with 7 bases in between. Looked up from germline, CDR1 is LGHDT and CDR2 is YNNKEL (reference sequence). This CDR3 is CASSQASANEQFF. The CDR3 coding sequence is TGTGCCAGCAGCCAAGCGTCAGCCAATGAGCAGTTCTTC.

The V gene is TRBV20-1, the J gene TRBJ2-7, with D possibly being TRBD1 or TRBD2 (5 bases each). Germline assignment: CDR1 DFQATT and CDR2 SNEGSKA (reference sequence). This CDR3 spans 16 amino acids. V shed 3 bases and J shed 3 bases, with 21 bases lying between them. The CDR3 reads CSASIKKDGTDYEQYF. As DNA, the CDR3 is TGCAGTGCTAGTATCAAGAAAGACGGGACCGACTACGAGCAGTACTTC.

V gene TRBV5-6 combines with J gene TRBJ2-7; D is perhaps TRBD1 or TRBD2 (6 bases each). There are 14 residues in the CDR3. Trimming took 3 bases from V and 4 from J, leaving 14 bases between them. The germline gives CDR1 SGHDT, CDR2 YYEEEE. This CDR3 is CASSWGDTYYEQYF. The CDR3 DNA follows: TGTGCCAGCAGCTGGGGGGACACCTATTACGAGCAGTACTTC.

The V call is TRBV5-4, the J call TRBJ2-1; D perhaps matches TRBD2 (6 bases). CDR1 SGHNT and CDR2 YYREEE come from the germline V gene (reference sequence). This CDR3 contains 13 residues. Trimming left V 2 bases short and J 7 bases short, with 10 bases between. Written as DNA, the CDR3 is TGTGCCAGCAGCTTTGTCGGGGGAAATGAGCAGTTCTTC. This gives the protein CASSFVGGNEQFF. The whole variable domain, remainder taken from reference TRBV5-4 and TRBJ2-1, is ETGVTQSPTHLIKTRGQQVTLRCSSQSGHNTVSWYQQALGQGPQFIFQYYREEENGRGNFPPRFSGLQFPNYSSELNVNALELDDSALYLCASSFVGGNEQFFGPGTRLTVL.

The gene calls are TRBV19 and TRBJ1-2; D gene ambiguous. Germline assignment: CDR1 LNHDA and CDR2 SQIVND (reference sequence). V was shortened by 5 bases and J by 3 bases, with 7 bases between the two germline ends. The CDR3 length is 12 residues. In DNA, the CDR3 is TGTGCCAGTAGTTTGGGCGACTATGGCTACACCTTC. It yields the protein CASSLGDYGYTF.

The rearrangement uses TRBV7-9 and TRBJ2-2, with D perhaps assigned TRBD1 or TRBD2 (6 bases each). V was trimmed by 5 bases and J by 0 bases, leaving 19 bases between them. The CDR3 loop spans 18 amino acids. CDR1 and CDR2 (germline): SEHNR, FQNEAQ (reference sequence). The CDR3 DNA follows: TGTGCCAGCAGCCCCCTAAGGCGGGACAACGCGAACACCGGGGAGCTGTTTTTT. It codes for CASSPLRRDNANTGELFF.

V and J are TRBV20-1 and TRBJ2-3; perhaps TRBD2 as D (6 bases). CDR1 and CDR2 from the germline V gene are DFQATT and SNEGSKA (reference sequence). The CDR3 is made up of 15 amino acids. Trimming left V 4 bases short and J 1 base short, with 15 bases between. The CDR3 sequence is CSATSTSFGTDTQYF. As DNA, the CDR3 is TGCAGTGCTACTTCGACTAGTTTCGGCACAGATACGCAGTATTTT.

This clonotype has a handful of counts. V is TRBV27 and J is TRBJ2-7; 10 bases match TRBD1. The length of the CDR3 is 14 residues. Trimming took 5 bases from V and 4 from J; bases not matched to a gene: 5. The V gene's germline CDR1 is MNHEY and CDR2 SMNVEV (reference sequence). DNA for the CDR3: TGTGCCAGCAGTACCGGGACAGGGGCTTACGAGCAGTACTTC. Its translation is CASSTGTGAYEQYF.

Only a few counts were recorded for this clonotype. The genes are TRBV7-2 and TRBJ2-7, with TRBD2 matching 7 bases. The CDR3 sequence is 14 residues long. V trimming: 5 bases; J trimming: 2 bases; junction bases outside the gene matches: 6. Germline V CDR1 and CDR2: SGHTA, FQGNSA. Written as DNA, the CDR3 is TGTGCCAGCAGCCCTGCGGGACTACCCTACGAGCAGTACGTC. Amino acid sequence: CASSPAGLPYEQYV.

As DNA, the CDR3 is TGTGCCAGCAGCTTTCAATCGGGTTCCGGGGAGCTGTTTTTT. It codes for CASSFQSGSGELFF. The chain employs TRBV7-2 and TRBJ2-2; D is ambiguous. There are 14 residues in the CDR3. The V and J ends lost 3 bases and 6 bases respectively, with 11 bases between them. Germline V gene lookup returns CDR1 SGHTA and CDR2 FQGNSA.

The chain has TRBV2 and TRBJ2-2; 9 bases align to TRBD2. Germline CDR1 reads SNHLY; CDR2 reads FYNNEI. The CDR3 covers 16 residues. Trimming cost V 1 base and J 6 bases; bases outside gene matches: 6. This CDR3 reads CASSEVEREAAGELFF. DNA of the CDR3: TGTGCCAGCAGTGAAGTCGAGCGGGAGGCGGCCGGGGAGCTGTTTTTT.

The chain employs TRBV4-1 and TRBJ2-7; D ambiguous. Germline V gives CDR1 MGHRA, CDR2 YSYEKL. The CDR3 covers 13 residues. The ends were cut back, 3 bases at V and 4 bases at J, with 10 bases in the middle. The CDR3 region is CASSQGLEYEQYF. CDR3 nucleotide sequence: TGCGCCAGCAGCCAGGGGTTAGAATACGAGCAGTACTTC.

This rearrangement joins TRBV7-9 to TRBJ1-2; possibly TRBD1 for D (5 bases). This CDR3 is built from 17 residues. Trimming pared 4 bases from V and 4 bases from J, leaving 22 bases between. Germline CDR1 and CDR2: SEHNR and FQNEAQ (reference sequence). For the CDR3, the DNA is TGTGCCAGCAGCTCTAACAGGAGGGACCGGACCCCCTATGGCTACACCTTC. Its protein is CASSSNRRDRTPYGYTF.

This chain uses TRBV2 with TRBJ2-1; D uncertain. Trimming pared 8 bases from V and 8 bases from J, leaving 13 bases between. This CDR3 region has 12 residues. Germline V CDR1 and CDR2: SNHLY, FYNNEI. The CDR3 DNA reads as TGTGCCAGCCGTCCCGAGCTGGATGAGCAGTTCTTC. Translating gives CASRPELDEQFF.

This rearrangement joins TRBV7-6 to TRBJ2-3; TRBD1 might be the D (6 bases). CDR1 SGHVS and CDR2 FNYEAQ come from the germline V gene. This CDR3 has 12 residues. Trimming took 5 bases from V and 6 from J, leaving 9 bases between them. CDR3 nucleotides: TGTGCCAGCAGCGACAGGAGCGATACGCAGTATTTT. Protein product: CASSDRSDTQYF.

This chain joins TRBV6-2 or TRBV6-3 and TRBJ1-1; weak D call: TRBD1 (5 bases). The CDR3 loop spans 16 amino acids. Trimming took off 5 bases at V and 3 bases at J, with 19 bases between the two ends. CDR1 is MNHEY and CDR2 is SVGEGT in the germline V gene. The CDR3 DNA reads TGTGCCAGCAGTCACAAAACGACAGATGGGGACACTGAAGCTTTCTTT. Amino acid sequence: CASSHKTTDGDTEAFF.

This rearrangement joins TRBV19 to TRBJ1-3, with a possible D match to TRBD1 (6 bases). Per the germline V gene, CDR1 is LNHDA and CDR2 is SQIVND (reference sequence). The CDR3 runs to 15 residues. V was trimmed by 4 bases and J by 2 bases, leaving 12 bases between them. This CDR3 reads CASSTSGDPGNTIYF. DNA for the CDR3: TGTGCCAGTAGTACTTCAGGGGATCCTGGAAACACCATATATTTT.

The chain links TRBV4-1 to TRBJ1-1; 8 bases match TRBD1. The germline V gene encodes CDR1 MGHRA and CDR2 YSYEKL. The V gene end was trimmed by 6 bases and the J gene end by 8 bases; junction bases not matched to a gene: 5. The CDR3 runs to 12 residues. The CDR3 DNA reads TGCGCCAGCAGATCAGGGGGCTCGGAAGCTTTCTTT. Protein: CASRSGGSEAFF.

This clonotype was counted once. The CDR3 DNA reads as TGTGCCAGCAGCTTAGAGGGGACAGGGAAAGTGGGGGGTGGCTACACCTTC. Residues: CASSLEGTGKVGGGYTF. V gene TRBV7-8 combines with J gene TRBJ1-2, with TRBD1 identical over 9 bases. The germline V gene encodes CDR1 SGHVS and CDR2 FQNEAQ. The trim removed 1 base at V and 7 bases at J, leaving 13 bases unmatched. This CDR3 comprises 17 residues.